These 11 T cell receptor beta chains originate from one sample sequenced in a study of neurological immune-mediated disorders. One entry per CDR3 protein results from TCRdb running MiXCR on the 5' RACE reads. The table lists tens of thousands of distinct CDR3 sequences, more than 20% of them singletons. Sequencing was performed on PBMCs. All receptors derive from a woman in her seventies in good health.

The gene calls are TRBV20-1 and TRBJ2-7; 7 nucleotides align to TRBD2. J was trimmed by 0 bases and V by 6 bases; bases with no gene match: 11. Germline V CDR1 and CDR2: DFQATT, SNEGSKA (reference sequence). The CDR3 contains 15 residues. CDR3 in amino acids: CSARFLGGGSYEQYF. Here the CDR3 DNA reads TGCAGTGCCAGGTTCCTCGGCGGGGGCTCCTACGAGCAGTACTTC.

This clonotype was found many times. The chain is built from TRBV7-3 and TRBJ1-2; the D is unclear. This CDR3 has 12 residues. Germline V gene lookup returns CDR1 SGHTA and CDR2 FQGTGA. V was trimmed by 4 bases and J by 6 bases, leaving 9 bases between them. DNA for the CDR3: TGTGCCAGCAGCTCCCCAGGCGATGGCTACACCTTC. Translated, it gives CASSSPGDGYTF.

The CDR3 loop reads CASSLTGDTEAFF. The CDR3 nucleotides are TGTGCCAGCAGCTTAACGGGGGACACTGAAGCTTTCTTT. This chain uses TRBV7-7 with TRBJ1-1, with D possibly matching TRBD1 (5 bases). The CDR3 totals 13 residues. Trimming cost V 2 bases and J 3 bases, with 7 bases left between them. Per germline, CDR1 SSHAT and CDR2 FNYEAQ (reference sequence).

The DNA of the CDR3 is TGTGCCAGCAGCTTAGACGGGGGACCGGACAATGAGCAGTTCTTC. It yields the protein CASSLDGGPDNEQFF. The V and J genes are TRBV7-9 and TRBJ2-1, with a possible D match to TRBD2 (6 bases). The V and J ends lost 1 base and 5 bases respectively, with 12 bases between them. In germline, CDR1 is SEHNR, CDR2 FQNEAQ (reference sequence). CDR3 length: 15 residues.

In this sample, this clonotype is medium-sized. The chain joins TRBV2 to TRBJ2-7, with no clear D. CDR1 and CDR2 from the germline V gene are SNHLY and FYNNEI. V lost 1 base and J lost 2, with 6 bases in between. There are 13 residues in the CDR3. As DNA, the CDR3 is TGTGCCAGCAGTGAAGACGGAGCCTACGAGCAGTACTTC. Protein: CASSEDGAYEQYF.

This clonotype was recorded at least ten times. CDR3: CASSTNLYEHQYF. DNA of the CDR3: TGTGCCAGCAGCACGAACCTCTACGAACACCAGTACTTC. The chain is built from TRBV7-2 and TRBJ2-7, with D hard to call. The germline V and J ends were trimmed by 5 bases and 10 bases, with 18 bases remaining between them. CDR1 SGHTA and CDR2 FQGNSA come from the germline V gene. CDR3 size: 13 residues. The variable domain in full, with the rest retrieved from reference TRBV7-2 and TRBJ2-7, is GAGVSQSPSNKVTEKGKDVELRCDPISGHTALYWYRQSLGQGLEFLIYFQGNSAPDKSGLPSDRFSAERTGGSVSTLTIQRTQQEDSAVYLCASSTNLYEHQYFGPGTRLTVT.

The V call is TRBV24-1, the J call TRBJ1-1, with a possible D match to TRBD1 (5 bases). V was trimmed by 5 bases and J by 3 bases, leaving 18 bases between them. The germline CDR1 and CDR2 sequences are KGHDR and SFDVKD. This CDR3 contains 16 residues. Written as DNA, the CDR3 is TGTGCCACCAGTGGTGGGTTATCTGACAGCCACACTGAAGCTTTCTTT. Translated, it gives CATSGGLSDSHTEAFF.

This clonotype was observed many times. This sequence joins TRBV9 and TRBJ2-6, with D possibly matching TRBD1 (5 bases). Germline V gene sequence: CDR1 SGDLS, CDR2 YYNGEE. The CDR3 has 16 residues. V was trimmed by 3 bases and J by 4 bases, leaving 14 bases between them. In DNA form, the CDR3 reads TGTGCCAGCAGCGCCGCCTCAGGGTCGGGGGCCAACGTCCTGACTTTC. Protein sequence: CASSAASGSGANVLTF. The full variable domain, in which reference TRBV9 and TRBJ2-6 provide the parts outside the CDR3, is DSGVTQTPKHLITATGQRVTLRCSPRSGDLSVYWYQQSLDQGLQFLIQYYNGEERAKGNILERFSAQQFPDLHSELNLSSLELGDSALYFCASSAASGSGANVLTFGAGSRLTVL.

This clonotype occurred many times. This chain joins TRBV5-1 and TRBJ1-1; the D is unclear. The V end was cut by 0 bases, the J end by 4 bases, with 10 bases between. From germline, CDR1 is SGHRS and CDR2 YFSETQ. There are 14 residues in the CDR3. In DNA, the CDR3 is TGCGCCAGCAGCTTGGAAGGCAGACTCACTGAAGCTTTCTTT. It is translated as CASSLEGRLTEAFF.

This clonotype has only a few counts. The V and J genes are TRBV20-1 and TRBJ2-1; no clear D gene. The V gene's germline CDR1 is DFQATT and CDR2 SNEGSKA (reference sequence). This CDR3 has 14 amino acids. Trimming took off 1 base at V and 3 bases at J, with 10 bases between the two ends. The CDR3, as DNA: TGCAGTGCTAGAGGCCTCCTAAACTACAATGAGCAGTTCTTC. As protein: CSARGLLNYNEQFF.

This clonotype was picked up many times. The V call is TRBV6-2 or TRBV6-3, the J call TRBJ2-3; 7 bases align to TRBD1. The CDR3 contains 18 residues. Germline V CDR1 and CDR2: MNHEY, SVGEGT. V shed 7 bases, J shed 6 bases, and the junction held 22 bases outside the gene matches. As DNA, the CDR3 is TGTGCCAGCAAGGAGACGCTTACAGGGGCCCACGGTTCGGATACGCAGTATTTT. As protein: CASKETLTGAHGSDTQYF.